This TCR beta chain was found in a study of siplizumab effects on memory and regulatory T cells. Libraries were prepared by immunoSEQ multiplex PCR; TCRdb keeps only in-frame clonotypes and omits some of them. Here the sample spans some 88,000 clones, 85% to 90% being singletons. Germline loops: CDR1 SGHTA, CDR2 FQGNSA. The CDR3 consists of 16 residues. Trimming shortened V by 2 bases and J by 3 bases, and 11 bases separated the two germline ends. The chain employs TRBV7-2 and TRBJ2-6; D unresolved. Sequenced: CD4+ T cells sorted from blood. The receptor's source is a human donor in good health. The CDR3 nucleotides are TGTGCCAGCAGCTTACCCGGACCGCGTGGGGCCAACGTCCTGACTTTC. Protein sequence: CASSLPGPRGANVLTF.